These 15 T cell receptor beta chains came from one sample sequenced in a study of follicular helper T cells after annual influenza vaccination. Clones were sequenced by immunoSEQ multiplex PCR, and TCRdb holds only the in-frame ones, with some missing. The data contain 7,000 to 9,000 clones, roughly 79% of them singletons. Time point meaning: 2014-2015 season, pre-vaccination. Sequencing used CXCR5+ CD38- circulating T follicular helper cells from blood, obtained on the day of influenza vaccination. The sample's subset: circulating Tfh, non-naive CD4+CXCR5+PD-1+ (ICOS+CD38+ or ICOS-CD38-). These TCRs come from an adult who received the influenza vaccine.

The DNA of the CDR3 is TGTGCCAGCAGCTTAGAGCCACAGGGTGGGGGAAACACCATATATTTT. Protein sequence: CASSLEPQGGGNTIYF. The V gene is TRBV7-2, the J gene TRBJ1-3, with D maybe TRBD1 (6 bases). Trimming took off 1 base at V and 4 bases at J, with 14 bases between the two ends. This CDR3 has 16 amino acids. CDR1 and CDR2 (germline): SGHTA, FQGNSA.

The chain joins TRBV19 to TRBJ2-2, with a tentative D call TRBD2 (5 bases). The CDR3 covers 15 residues. Trimming removed 0 bases from V and 5 bases from J, with 10 bases in between. CDR1 and CDR2 from the germline V gene are LNHDA and SQIVND (reference sequence). CDR3 protein: CASSIDRGWTGELFF. DNA of the CDR3: TGTGCCAGTAGTATAGATCGGGGTTGGACCGGGGAGCTGTTTTTT.

V and J are TRBV27 and TRBJ2-1; D not certain. Germline loops: CDR1 MNHEY, CDR2 SMNVEV (reference sequence). V dropped 3 bases and J dropped 0 bases, with 15 bases sitting between them. This CDR3 region has 17 residues. The CDR3 here is CASSLLPLISSYNEQFF. As DNA, the CDR3 is TGTGCCAGCAGTTTGCTTCCCCTCATTAGCTCCTACAATGAGCAGTTCTTC.

This clone was found a few times. CDR3 residues: CATRRDRDNEQFF. The CDR3 bases are TGTGCCACACGCCGGGACAGGGATAATGAGCAGTTCTTC. This chain connects TRBV6-4 to TRBJ2-1; the match to TRBD1 covers 9 bases. V gave up 10 bases and J gave up 7 bases; unmatched junction bases: 8. This CDR3 comprises 13 residues. Germline CDR1 is MRHNA and CDR2 is SNTAGT.

The V call is TRBV9, the J call TRBJ2-1; D gene uncertain. This CDR3 region has 14 residues. The V gene lost 2 bases and the J gene lost 2 bases, with 8 bases spanning the gap. Germline values: CDR1 SGDLS, CDR2 YYNGEE. The CDR3 region has the DNA TGTGCCAGCAGCGTTTCGGTCCCCTACAATGAGCAGTTCTTC. Its protein product is CASSVSVPYNEQFF. The full variable domain, in which reference TRBV9 and TRBJ2-1 provide the parts outside the CDR3, is DSGVTQTPKHLITATGQRVTLRCSPRSGDLSVYWYQQSLDQGLQFLIQYYNGEERAKGNILERFSAQQFPDLHSELNLSSLELGDSALYFCASSVSVPYNEQFFGPGTRLTVL.

The V call is TRBV6-1, the J call TRBJ1-4, with unresolved D. Trimming left V 0 bases short and J 4 bases short, with 15 bases between. The CDR3 runs 17 residues. Germline V gene data show CDR1 as MNHNS and CDR2 as SASEGT. The DNA for the CDR3 is TGTGCCAGCAGTGAAGCGCCGGTGGGGAGGGTTAATGAAAAACTGTTTTTT. Translation: CASSEAPVGRVNEKLFF.

The V call is TRBV4-1, the J call TRBJ1-4; 10 nucleotides agree with TRBD1. With V trimmed by 4 bases and J by 5 bases, 7 bases remained unmatched. The CDR3 extends over 16 amino acids. From germline, CDR1 is MGHRA and CDR2 YSYEKL. The CDR3 bases are TGCGCCAGCAGCCGCTACGTGGACAGGGGGAATGAAAAACTGTTTTTT. Residues: CASSRYVDRGNEKLFF.

DNA of the CDR3: TGTGCCACCTCAGGCAGGGGGAAGTACGAGCAGTACTTC. It yields the protein CATSGRGKYEQYF. The rearrangement links TRBV27 to TRBJ2-7; 7 nucleotides line up with TRBD1. V lost 10 bases and J lost 4; bases outside the gene matches: 10. CDR3 length: 13 amino acids. CDR1 is MNHEY and CDR2 is SMNVEV in the germline V gene (reference sequence).

The V call is TRBV7-7, the J call TRBJ2-5, with 12 bases fitting TRBD2. Germline assignment: CDR1 SSHAT and CDR2 FNYEAQ (reference sequence). V gave up 5 bases and J gave up 6 bases; unmatched junction bases: 7. The CDR3 extends over 15 amino acids. The CDR3 coding sequence is TGTGCCAGCAGCCAGACTAGCGGGAGTGGTAAGACCCAGTACTTC. It encodes CASSQTSGSGKTQYF.

The chain is built from TRBV5-1 and TRBJ2-4, with 8 bases identical to TRBD1. The length of the CDR3 is 15 residues. From germline, CDR1 is SGHRS and CDR2 YFSETQ. Unmatched junction bases numbered 10, after V lost 2 bases and J lost 9 bases. The CDR3 is CASSFQDREGSIQYF. In DNA form, the CDR3 reads TGCGCCAGCAGCTTTCAGGACAGGGAAGGTTCCATTCAGTACTTC.

The gene calls are TRBV28 and TRBJ1-6, with D possibly being TRBD1 (6 bases). The CDR3 extends over 20 amino acids. V dropped 5 bases and J dropped 6 bases, with 29 bases sitting between them. Germline CDR1 and CDR2: MDHEN and SYDVKM. CDR3 sequence reads: CASSPLPGTRVGLGNSPLHF. The DNA of the CDR3 is TGTGCCAGCAGTCCCTTACCCGGGACACGGGTTGGTCTTGGTAATTCACCCCTCCACTTT. Combining the CDR3 with reference TRBV28 and TRBJ1-6 gives the whole variable domain DVKVTQSSRYLVKRTGEKVFLECVQDMDHENMFWYRQDPGLGLRLIYFSYDVKMKEKGDIPEGYSVSREKKERFSLILESASTNQTSMYLCASSPLPGTRVGLGNSPLHFGNGTRLTVT.

The chain uses TRBV18 and TRBJ1-1; tentative D call: TRBD1 (6 bases). The germline V gene has CDR1 KGHSH and CDR2 LQKENI. Trimming cost V 2 bases and J 5 bases, with 18 bases left between them. This CDR3 is 16 amino acids long. CDR3 DNA: TGTGCCAGCTCACCAAGCGTACTCAGGGGAGGTACTGAAGCTTTCTTT. Its translation is CASSPSVLRGGTEAFF.

The V gene is TRBV29-1, the J gene TRBJ1-3; maybe TRBD1 (6 bases). Trimming stripped 7 bases from V and 1 base from J, with 29 bases between. Germline CDR1 is SQVTM and CDR2 is ANQGSEA. This CDR3 has 19 amino acids. Here the CDR3 DNA reads TGCAGCGCCAGTGGGGGAGGAGGCCGACAGGACTCTTCTGGAAACACCATATATTTT. This encodes CSASGGGGRQDSSGNTIYF.

The gene calls are TRBV5-6 and TRBJ2-3, with D perhaps matching TRBD2 (5 bases). Germline V lookup: CDR1 SGHDT, CDR2 YYEEEE. This CDR3 region has 13 residues. V lost 4 bases and J lost 6, with 12 bases in between. CDR3 region: CASSRIGEDTQYF. In DNA form, the CDR3 reads TGTGCCAGCAGCCGGATCGGGGAGGATACGCAGTATTTT. The entire variable domain, with the rest obtained from reference TRBV5-6 and TRBJ2-3, is as follows: DAGVTQSPTHLIKTRGQQVTLRCSPKSGHDTVSWYQQALGQGPQFIFQYYEEEERQRGNFPDRFSGHQFPNYSSELNVNALLLGDSALYLCASSRIGEDTQYFGPGTRLTVL.

The rearrangement uses TRBV6-5 and TRBJ1-5; D gene uncertain. This CDR3 comprises 13 residues. Per the germline V gene, CDR1 is MNHEY and CDR2 is SVGAGI. The V end lost 6 bases, the J end lost 4 bases, and 10 bases lay between the germline ends. This CDR3 is CASRVTQNQPQHF. Here the CDR3 DNA reads TGTGCCAGCAGAGTAACACAGAATCAGCCCCAGCATTTT.